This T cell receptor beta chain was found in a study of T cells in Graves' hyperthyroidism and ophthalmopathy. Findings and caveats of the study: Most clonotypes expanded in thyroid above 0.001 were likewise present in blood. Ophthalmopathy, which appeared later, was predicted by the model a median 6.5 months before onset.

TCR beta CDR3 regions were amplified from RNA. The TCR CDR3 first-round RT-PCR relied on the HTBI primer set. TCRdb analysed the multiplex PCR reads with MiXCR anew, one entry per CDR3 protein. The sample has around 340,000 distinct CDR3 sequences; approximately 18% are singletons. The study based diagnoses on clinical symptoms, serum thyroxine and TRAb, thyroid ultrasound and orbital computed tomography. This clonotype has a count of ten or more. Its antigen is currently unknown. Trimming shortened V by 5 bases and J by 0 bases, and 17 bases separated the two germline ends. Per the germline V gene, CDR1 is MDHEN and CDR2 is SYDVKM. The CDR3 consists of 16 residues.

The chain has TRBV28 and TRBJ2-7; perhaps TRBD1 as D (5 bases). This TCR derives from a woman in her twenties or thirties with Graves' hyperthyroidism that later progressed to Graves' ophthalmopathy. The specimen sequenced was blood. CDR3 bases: TGTGCCAGCAGTCCCCGGACAATCCGGAGCTCCTACGAGCAGTACTTC. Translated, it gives CASSPRTIRSSYEQYF.